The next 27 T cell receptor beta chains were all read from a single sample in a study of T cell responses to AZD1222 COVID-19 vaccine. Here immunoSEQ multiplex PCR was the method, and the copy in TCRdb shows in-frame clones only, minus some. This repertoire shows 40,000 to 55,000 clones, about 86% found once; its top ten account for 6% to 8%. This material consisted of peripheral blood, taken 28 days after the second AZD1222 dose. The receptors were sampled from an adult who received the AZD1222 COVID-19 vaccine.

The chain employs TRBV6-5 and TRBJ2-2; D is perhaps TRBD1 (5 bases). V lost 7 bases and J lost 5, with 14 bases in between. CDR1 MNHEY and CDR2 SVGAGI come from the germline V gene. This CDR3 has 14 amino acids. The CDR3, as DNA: TGTGCCAGCAACCCAGACAGACGAACCGGGGAGCTGTTTTTT. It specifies CASNPDRRTGELFF.

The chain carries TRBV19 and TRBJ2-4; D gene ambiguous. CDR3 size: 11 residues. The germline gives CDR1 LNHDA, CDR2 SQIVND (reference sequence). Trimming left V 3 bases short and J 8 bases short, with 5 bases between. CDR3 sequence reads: CASSIEDIQYF. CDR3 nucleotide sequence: TGTGCCAGTAGTATTGAAGACATTCAGTACTTC.

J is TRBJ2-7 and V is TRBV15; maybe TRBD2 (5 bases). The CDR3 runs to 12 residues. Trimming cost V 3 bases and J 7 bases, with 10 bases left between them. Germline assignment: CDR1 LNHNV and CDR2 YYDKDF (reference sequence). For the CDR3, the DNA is TGTGCCACCAGCAGGGACTTTCTAGAGCAGTACTTC. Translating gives CATSRDFLEQYF.

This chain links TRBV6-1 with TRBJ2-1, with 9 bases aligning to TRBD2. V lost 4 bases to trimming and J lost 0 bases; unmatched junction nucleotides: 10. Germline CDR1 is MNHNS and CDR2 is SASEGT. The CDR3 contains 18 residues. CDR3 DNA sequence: TGTGCCAGCAGTGCAGGCGGGAGGGGTTTACTCTCCTACAATGAGCAGTTCTTC. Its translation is CASSAGGRGLLSYNEQFF.

The CDR3: CASSPRDRGTYEQYF. CDR3 coding DNA: TGTGCCAGTAGTCCCCGGGACAGGGGGACCTACGAGCAGTACTTC. The V call is TRBV19, the J call TRBJ2-7; 11 nucleotides line up with TRBD1. This CDR3 contains 15 residues. CDR1 and CDR2 from the germline V gene are LNHDA and SQIVND (reference sequence). After removal of 5 bases from V and 2 bases from J, the junction contained 5 bases not matched to a gene. Variable domain in full (rest from reference TRBV19 and TRBJ2-7): DGGITQSPKYLFRKEGQNVTLSCEQNLNHDAMYWYRQDPGQGLRLIYYSQIVNDFQKGDIAEGYSVSREKKESFPLTVTSAQKNPTAFYLCASSPRDRGTYEQYFGPGTRLTVT.

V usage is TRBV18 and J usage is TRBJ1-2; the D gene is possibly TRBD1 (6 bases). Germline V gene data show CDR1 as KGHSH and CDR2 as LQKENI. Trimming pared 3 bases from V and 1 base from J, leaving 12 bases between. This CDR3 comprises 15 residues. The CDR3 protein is CASSPRTGNNYGYTF. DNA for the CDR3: TGTGCCAGCTCACCGAGAACAGGGAATAACTATGGCTACACCTTC.

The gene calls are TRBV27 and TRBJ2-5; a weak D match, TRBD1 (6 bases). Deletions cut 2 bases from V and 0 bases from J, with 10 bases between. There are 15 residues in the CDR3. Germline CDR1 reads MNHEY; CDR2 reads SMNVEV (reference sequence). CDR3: CASSLRGTHQETQYF. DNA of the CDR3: TGTGCCAGCAGTTTAAGGGGGACACACCAAGAGACCCAGTACTTC.

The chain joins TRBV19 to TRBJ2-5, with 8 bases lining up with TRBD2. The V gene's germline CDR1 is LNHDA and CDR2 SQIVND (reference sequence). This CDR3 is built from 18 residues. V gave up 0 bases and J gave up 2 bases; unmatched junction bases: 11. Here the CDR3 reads CASSIDRASGLIQETQYF. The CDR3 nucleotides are TGTGCCAGTAGTATAGATCGGGCTAGCGGGCTTATTCAAGAGACCCAGTACTTC.

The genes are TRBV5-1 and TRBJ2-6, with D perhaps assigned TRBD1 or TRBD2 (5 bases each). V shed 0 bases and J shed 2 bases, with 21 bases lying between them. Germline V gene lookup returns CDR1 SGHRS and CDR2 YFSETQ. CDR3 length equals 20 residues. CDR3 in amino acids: CASSLAIGRERAAGANVLTF. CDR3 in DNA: TGCGCCAGCAGCTTGGCCATTGGCAGGGAGAGGGCGGCTGGGGCCAACGTCCTGACTTTC. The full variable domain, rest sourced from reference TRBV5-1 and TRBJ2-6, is KAGVTQTPRYLIKTRGQQVTLSCSPISGHRSVSWYQQTPGQGLQFLFEYFSETQRNKGNFPGRFSGRQFSNSRSEMNVSTLELGDSALYLCASSLAIGRERAAGANVLTFGAGSRLTVL.

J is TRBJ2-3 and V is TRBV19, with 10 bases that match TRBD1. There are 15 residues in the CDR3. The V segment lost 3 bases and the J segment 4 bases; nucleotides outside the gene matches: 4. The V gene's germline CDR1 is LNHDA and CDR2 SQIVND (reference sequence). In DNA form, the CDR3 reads TGTGCCAGTAGTATCCGACAGGGGGCCCCAGATACGCAGTATTTT. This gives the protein CASSIRQGAPDTQYF.

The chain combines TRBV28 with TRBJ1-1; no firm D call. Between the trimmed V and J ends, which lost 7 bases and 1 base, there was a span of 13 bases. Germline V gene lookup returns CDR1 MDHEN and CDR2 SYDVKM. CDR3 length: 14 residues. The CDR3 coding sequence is TGTGCCAGCACTCGTCAGGCTCGGAACACTGAAGCTTTCTTT. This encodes CASTRQARNTEAFF.

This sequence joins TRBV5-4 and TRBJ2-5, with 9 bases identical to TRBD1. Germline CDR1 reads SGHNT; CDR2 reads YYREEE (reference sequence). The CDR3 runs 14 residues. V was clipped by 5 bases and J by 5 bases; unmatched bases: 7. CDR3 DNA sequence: TGTGCCAGCAGAACGGGACAGGGTCATGAGACCCAGTACTTC. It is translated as CASRTGQGHETQYF.

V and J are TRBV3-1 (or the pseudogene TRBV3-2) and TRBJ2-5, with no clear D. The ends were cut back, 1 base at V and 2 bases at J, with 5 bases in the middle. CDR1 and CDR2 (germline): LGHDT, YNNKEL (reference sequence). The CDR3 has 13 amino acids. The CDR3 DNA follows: TGTGCCAGCAGCCAAGGGCCTCAAGAGACCCAGTACTTC. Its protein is CASSQGPQETQYF.

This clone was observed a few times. CDR3 coding DNA: TGCGCCAGCATATATTCGTCAGTGTACAATGAGCAGTTCTTC. Translated: CASIYSSVYNEQFF. V usage is TRBV10-2 and J usage is TRBJ2-1; D is unresolved. V lost 7 bases and J 4 bases, leaving 14 bases between the germline ends. CDR1 WSHSY and CDR2 SAAADI come from the germline V gene. CDR3 length: 14 residues.

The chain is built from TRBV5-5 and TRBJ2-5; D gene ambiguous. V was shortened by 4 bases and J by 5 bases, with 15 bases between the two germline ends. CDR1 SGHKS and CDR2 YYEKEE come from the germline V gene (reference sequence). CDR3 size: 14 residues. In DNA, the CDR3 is TGTGCCAGCAGCCCCCCTGCCGGTAGGGAGACCCAGTACTTC. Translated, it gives CASSPPAGRETQYF.

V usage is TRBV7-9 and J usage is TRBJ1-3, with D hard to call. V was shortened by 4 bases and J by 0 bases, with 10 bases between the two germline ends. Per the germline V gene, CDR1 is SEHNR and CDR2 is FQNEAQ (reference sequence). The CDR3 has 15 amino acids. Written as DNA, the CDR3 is TGTGCCAGCAGCTCCCTCCGCTACTCTGGAAACACCATATATTTT. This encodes CASSSLRYSGNTIYF.

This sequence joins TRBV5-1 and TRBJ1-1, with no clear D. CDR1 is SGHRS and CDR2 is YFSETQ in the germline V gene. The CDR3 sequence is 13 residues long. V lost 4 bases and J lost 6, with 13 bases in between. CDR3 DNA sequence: TGCGCCAGCAGCCCGCTCCTAGACTCTGAAGCTTTCTTT. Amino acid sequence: CASSPLLDSEAFF.

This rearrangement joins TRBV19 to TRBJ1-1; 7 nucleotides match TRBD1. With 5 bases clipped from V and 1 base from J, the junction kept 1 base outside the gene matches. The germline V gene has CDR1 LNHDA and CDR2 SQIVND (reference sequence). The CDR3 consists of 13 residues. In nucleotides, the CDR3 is TGTGCCAGTAGTGACAGGGAGAACACTGAAGCTTTCTTT. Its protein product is CASSDRENTEAFF.

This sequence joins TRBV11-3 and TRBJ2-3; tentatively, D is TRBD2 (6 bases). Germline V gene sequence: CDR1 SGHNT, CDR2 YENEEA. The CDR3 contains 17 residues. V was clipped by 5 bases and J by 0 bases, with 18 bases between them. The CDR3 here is CASSPGRSKTSTDTQYF. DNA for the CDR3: TGTGCCAGCAGCCCCGGGAGATCGAAAACTAGCACAGATACGCAGTATTTT.

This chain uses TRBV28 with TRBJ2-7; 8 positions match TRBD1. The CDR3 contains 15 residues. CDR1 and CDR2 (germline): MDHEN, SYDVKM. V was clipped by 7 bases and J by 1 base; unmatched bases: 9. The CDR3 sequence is CASNQGTGGSYEQYF. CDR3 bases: TGTGCCAGCAATCAGGGGACAGGTGGTTCCTACGAGCAGTACTTC.

CDR3 DNA: TGTGCCACCAAGGGGACTAGCGCAACAGATACGCAGTATTTT. It yields the protein CATKGTSATDTQYF. The chain recombines TRBV28 with TRBJ2-3; TRBD2 agrees at 10 bases. The CDR3 totals 14 residues. Trimming took 10 bases from V and 3 from J; bases not matched to a gene: 7. Germline V gene data show CDR1 as MDHEN and CDR2 as SYDVKM.

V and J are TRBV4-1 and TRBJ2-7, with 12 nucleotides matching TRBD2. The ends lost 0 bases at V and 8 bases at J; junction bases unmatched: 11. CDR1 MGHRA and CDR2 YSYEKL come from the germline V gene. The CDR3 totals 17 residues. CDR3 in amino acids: CASSQDWLAGGPRKQYF. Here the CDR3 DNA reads TGCGCCAGCAGCCAAGATTGGCTAGCGGGAGGGCCTCGCAAGCAGTACTTC.

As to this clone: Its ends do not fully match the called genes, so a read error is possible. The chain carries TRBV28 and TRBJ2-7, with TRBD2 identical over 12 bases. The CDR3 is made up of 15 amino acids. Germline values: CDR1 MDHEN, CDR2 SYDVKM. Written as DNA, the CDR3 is TGTGCCAGCAGTTTGACTAGCGGGAGCTCCGACGAGCAGTACTTC. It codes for CASSLTSGSSDEQYF.

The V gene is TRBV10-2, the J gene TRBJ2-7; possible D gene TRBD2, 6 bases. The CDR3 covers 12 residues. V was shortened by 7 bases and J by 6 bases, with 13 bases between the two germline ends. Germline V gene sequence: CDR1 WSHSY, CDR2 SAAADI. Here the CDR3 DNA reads TGCGCCAGCATGGACTACCACATCGAGCAGTACTTC. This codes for CASMDYHIEQYF.

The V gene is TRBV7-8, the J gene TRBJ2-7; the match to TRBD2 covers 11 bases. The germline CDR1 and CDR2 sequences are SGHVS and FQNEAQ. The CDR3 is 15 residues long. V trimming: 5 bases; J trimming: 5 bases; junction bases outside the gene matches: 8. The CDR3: CASSPSGRSLNEQYF. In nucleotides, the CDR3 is TGTGCCAGCAGCCCTAGCGGGAGGTCCCTTAACGAGCAGTACTTC.

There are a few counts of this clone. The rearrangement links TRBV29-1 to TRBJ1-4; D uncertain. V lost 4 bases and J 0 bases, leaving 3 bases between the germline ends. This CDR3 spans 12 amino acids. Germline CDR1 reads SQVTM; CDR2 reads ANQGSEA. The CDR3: CSVGSTNEKLFF. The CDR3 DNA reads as TGCAGCGTTGGGTCAACTAATGAAAAACTGTTTTTT.

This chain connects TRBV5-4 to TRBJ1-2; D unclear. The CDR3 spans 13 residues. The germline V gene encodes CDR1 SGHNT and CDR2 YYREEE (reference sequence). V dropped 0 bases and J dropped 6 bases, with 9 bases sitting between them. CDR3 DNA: TGTGCCAGCAGCTTGGGTCACGGCGATGGCTACACCTTC. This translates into CASSLGHGDGYTF.